This TCR beta chain was retrieved from a study of CD8 T cells in Susac syndrome. Reverse transcription used roughly 0.45 to 1 ug RNA and random hexamers. Coverage of TCR beta CDR3 amplification by immunoSEQ multiplex PCR extended to 54 Vbeta and 13 Jbeta. TCRdb itself ran the immunoSEQ multiplex PCR reads through MiXCR, one entry per CDR3 protein. The table shows 150,000 to 200,000 distinct CDR3 sequences, with approximately 95% occurring only once. The ends were cut back, 2 bases at V and 8 bases at J, with 9 bases in the middle. Germline CDR1 is SQVTM and CDR2 is ANQGSEA. CDR3 size: 11 residues. Sequencing of TCR beta was carried out in blood CD8+ and CD4+ T cells. Negative isolation yielded CD8+ and CD4+ T cells; FACS enriched TEMRA cells.

The rearrangement links TRBV29-1 to TRBJ1-2; perhaps TRBD1 as D (5 bases). The sample was CD8+ T cells from PBMCs. The origin of this receptor is a human donor with multiple sclerosis. The CDR3 DNA sequence: TGCAGCGTTGAAAGGGGTTACGGCTACACCTTC. Amino acid sequence: CSVERGYGYTF.